This T cell receptor beta chain was recorded in a study of cytomegalovirus exposure and HLA in healthy donors. Whole-study findings and limits: High sensitivity and specificity were reportedly achieved when the classifier diagnosed cytomegalovirus status. The study labeled about 160 TCR beta chains cytomegalovirus-associated. Rare TCR sequences predominated, though certain public TCRs were found in many donors.

Researchers ran the PCR with 60 Vbeta and 13 Jbeta primers. Clones were read by immunoSEQ multiplex PCR, and TCRdb kept only the in-frame ones, dropping some. There are around 140,000 clones in the sample; approximately 80% occur only once, and about 2% lies in the top ten. Remarks on this clone: Its specificity is unknown.

With 3 bases removed from V and 8 bases from J, the gap between germline ends came to 8 bases. The CDR3 has 13 residues. CDR1 is SEHNR, CDR2 FQNEAQ, per germline (reference sequence). The chain is built from TRBV7-9 and TRBJ1-6; D not resolved. Sequencing used PBMCs. This clonotype originated in a female donor in good health and CMV-seropositive. CDR3 in amino acids: CASSLGLDSPLHF. The CDR3 nucleotides are TGTGCCAGCAGCTTGGGTCTAGATTCACCCCTCCACTTT.